Included here is one T cell receptor (beta chain) sequence, with context. The target antigen is unknown. The data originate from a study of identifying expanded T cells in peripheral blood. Healthy donors had no documented immune events, such as infections, while sampled. Whole-study results and caveats: Differentially abundant clones: 0.95 to 1.5 between replicates, 15 to 17 at about two weeks, roughly 18 at four.

Assay: immunoSEQ multiplex PCR; the TCRdb copy retains only in-frame clones and omits some. The sample contains approximately 120,000 clones, about 88% of which appear only once. This CDR3 is built from 15 residues. Germline CDR1 reads SGHVS; CDR2 reads FNYEAQ. Between the trimmed V and J ends, which lost 5 bases and 0 bases, there was a span of 11 bases. This sequence was found in a person aged 18 to 75 in good health. The sample consisted of blood. The genes are TRBV7-6 and TRBJ2-1; D ambiguous. The CDR3 loop reads CASSASESSYNEQFF. The CDR3 DNA reads as TGTGCCAGCAGCGCCTCGGAGAGCTCCTACAATGAGCAGTTCTTC. Supplemented by reference TRBV7-6 and TRBJ2-1, the full variable domain reads GAGVSQSPRYKVTKRGQDVALRCDPISGHVSLYWYRQALGQGPEFLTYFNYEAQQDKSGLPNDRFSAERPEGSISTLTIQRTEQRDSAMYRCASSASESSYNEQFFGPGTRLTVL.